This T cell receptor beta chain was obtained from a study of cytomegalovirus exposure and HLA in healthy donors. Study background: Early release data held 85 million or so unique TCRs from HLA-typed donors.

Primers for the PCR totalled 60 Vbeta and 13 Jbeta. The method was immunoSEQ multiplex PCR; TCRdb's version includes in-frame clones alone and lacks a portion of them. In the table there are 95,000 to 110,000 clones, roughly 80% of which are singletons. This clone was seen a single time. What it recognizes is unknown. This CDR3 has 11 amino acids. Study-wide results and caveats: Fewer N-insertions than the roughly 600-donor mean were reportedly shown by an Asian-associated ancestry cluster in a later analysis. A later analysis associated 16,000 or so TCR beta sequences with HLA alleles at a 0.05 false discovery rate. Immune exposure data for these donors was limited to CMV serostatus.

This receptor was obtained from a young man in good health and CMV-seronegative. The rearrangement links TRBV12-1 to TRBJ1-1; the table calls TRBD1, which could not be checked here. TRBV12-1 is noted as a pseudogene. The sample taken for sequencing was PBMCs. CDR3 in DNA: TGTGCCAGCAGCCCGGACAGTGAAGCTTTCTTT. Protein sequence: CASSPDSEAFF.